This TCR beta chain was sequenced in a study of identical twins. Using its own MiXCR run on the 5' RACE reads, TCRdb lists one record per CDR3 protein. The data hold about 890,000 distinct CDR3 sequences, with approximately 13% observed a single time. Overall study findings and caveats: The study found excess low generation probability among twin-shared out-of-frame alpha sequences. Abundant cord blood beta clonotypes carried fewer insertions; memory repertoires showed none.

Germline V gene data show CDR1 as MDHEN and CDR2 as SYDVKM. The CDR3 consists of 14 residues. V shed 10 bases and J shed 1 base, with 13 bases lying between them. In the case of this clonotype: Its target is not known.

These data were also filed under a second study, of yellow fever vaccine responses in identical twins. That paper notes: Convergence reportedly seemed to mark part of the twins' vaccine T cell response, with personalization marking the rest.

This chain uses TRBV28 with TRBJ2-2; the D gene is possibly TRBD2 (5 bases). Sequencing was carried out using PBMCs. The TCR comes from a woman aged 18 to 35 in good health. Here the CDR3 DNA reads TGTGCCACTCATGCTAGCAGGAACACCGGGGAGCTGTTTTTT. Amino acids: CATHASRNTGELFF.